Sequencing of this TCR beta chain was carried out in a study of a mutant IDH1 vaccine in newly diagnosed glioma. In the study overall: Vaccinations were initiated 4-6 weeks following radiotherapy alone, or were given together with temozolomide cycles. Prior therapy was radiotherapy, temozolomide, or both; most received both. Findings of the study overall: Of the patients, less than 95% had vaccine-induced immune responses.

The V gene end was trimmed by 2 bases and the J gene end by 5 bases; junction bases not matched to a gene: 10. There are 16 residues in the CDR3. Germline lookup yields CDR1 SGHDT and CDR2 YYEEEE. The assay was immunoSEQ multiplex PCR, and TCRdb's table has in-frame clones only and misses some. The table has about 130,000 clones, 80% seen once. Time point noted: week 11, during vaccination. Topical imiquimod was applied with each vaccine dose, which held 300 ug of mutant IDH1 20-mer peptide. In regard to this clone: Its antigen is unknown.

This chain uses TRBV5-6 with TRBJ2-5, with TRBD1 identical over 9 bases. Sequencing was performed on PBMCs, taken from a glioma patient whose treatment included an IDH1 peptide vaccine. The clonotype comes from a man aged 35 to 55 with glioma. The CDR3 bases are TGTGCCAGCAGCTTTTTACCGGGACAGGGCCGGGAGACCCAGTACTTC. Protein: CASSFLPGQGRETQYF.